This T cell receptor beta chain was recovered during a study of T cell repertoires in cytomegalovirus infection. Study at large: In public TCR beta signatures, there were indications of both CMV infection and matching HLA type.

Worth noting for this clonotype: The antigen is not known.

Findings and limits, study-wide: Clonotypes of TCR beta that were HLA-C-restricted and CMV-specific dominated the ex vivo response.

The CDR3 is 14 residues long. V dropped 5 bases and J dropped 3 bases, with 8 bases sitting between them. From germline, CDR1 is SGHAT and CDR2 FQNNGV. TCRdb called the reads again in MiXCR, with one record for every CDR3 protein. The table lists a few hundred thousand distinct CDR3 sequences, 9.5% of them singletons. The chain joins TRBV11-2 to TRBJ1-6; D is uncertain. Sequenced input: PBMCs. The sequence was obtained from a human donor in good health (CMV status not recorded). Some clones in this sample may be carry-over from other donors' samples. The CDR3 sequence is CASSMRVYNSPLHF. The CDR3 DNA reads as TGTGCCAGCAGCATGAGAGTCTATAATTCACCCCTCCACTTT.